One and the same sample provided the 6 T cell receptor beta chains below, sequenced in a study of blood T cell repertoires in COVID-19. Profiled with immunoSEQ multiplex PCR; TCRdb holds only in-frame clones, not every one. This table has about 81,000 clones, around 88% appearing once. What was sequenced was peripheral blood. Receptors were obtained from a woman of 80 years or more with acute or convalescent COVID-19.

The rearrangement uses TRBV3-1 (or the pseudogene TRBV3-2) and TRBJ1-1; a possible D gene is TRBD1 (6 bases). The CDR3 length is 13 residues. Per germline, CDR1 LGHDT and CDR2 YNNKEL (reference sequence). V was pared by 4 bases and J by 8 bases, with 14 bases between. The CDR3 sequence is CASSLRGGGEAFF. DNA of the CDR3: TGTGCCAGCAGCCTAAGGGGGGGAGGGGAAGCTTTCTTT.

This clone was detected a few times. This chain connects TRBV2 to TRBJ2-3; the D gene is possibly TRBD1 (6 bases). CDR1 SNHLY and CDR2 FYNNEI come from the germline V gene. This CDR3 is 13 amino acids long. The V and J ends lost 8 bases and 2 bases respectively, with 11 bases between them. CDR3 in DNA: TGTGCCAGCGGCGGACAGCCCACAGATACGCAGTATTTT. It yields the protein CASGGQPTDTQYF.

V and J are TRBV10-3 and TRBJ1-1; D unresolved. The CDR3 length is 14 residues. Trimming stripped 5 bases from V and 3 bases from J, with 13 bases between. Germline assignment: CDR1 ENHRY and CDR2 SYGVKD. Here the CDR3 reads CAISTSEGDTEAFF. The CDR3 DNA reads TGTGCCATCAGTACCTCCGAGGGAGACACTGAAGCTTTCTTT.

The CDR3 coding sequence is TGTGCCAGCAGCCCCGGGACAACCCCCTCCTACGAGCAGTACTTC. This translates into CASSPGTTPSYEQYF. The chain is built from TRBV5-5 and TRBJ2-7; D is possibly TRBD1 (6 bases). V lost 4 bases to trimming and J lost 0 bases, with 14 bases between them. The CDR3 sequence is 15 residues long. Germline V gene data show CDR1 as SGHKS and CDR2 as YYEKEE (reference sequence).

The chain recombines TRBV12-3 or TRBV12-4 with TRBJ1-5; D unresolved. This CDR3 has 12 residues. Trimming pared 4 bases from V and 5 bases from J, leaving 6 bases between. Here the CDR3 DNA reads TGTGCCAGCAGTTCACTATATCAGCCCCAGCATTTT. It is translated as CASSSLYQPQHF.

The rearrangement joins TRBV15 to TRBJ2-5, with 11 nucleotides matching TRBD2. The CDR3 totals 17 residues. J was trimmed by 0 bases and V by 3 bases; bases with no gene match: 6. CDR1 and CDR2 (germline): LNHNV, YYDKDF (reference sequence). In DNA form, the CDR3 reads TGTGCCACCAGCAGGGAAGGACTAGCGGGCCACCAAGAGACCCAGTACTTC. Its protein product is CATSREGLAGHQETQYF.